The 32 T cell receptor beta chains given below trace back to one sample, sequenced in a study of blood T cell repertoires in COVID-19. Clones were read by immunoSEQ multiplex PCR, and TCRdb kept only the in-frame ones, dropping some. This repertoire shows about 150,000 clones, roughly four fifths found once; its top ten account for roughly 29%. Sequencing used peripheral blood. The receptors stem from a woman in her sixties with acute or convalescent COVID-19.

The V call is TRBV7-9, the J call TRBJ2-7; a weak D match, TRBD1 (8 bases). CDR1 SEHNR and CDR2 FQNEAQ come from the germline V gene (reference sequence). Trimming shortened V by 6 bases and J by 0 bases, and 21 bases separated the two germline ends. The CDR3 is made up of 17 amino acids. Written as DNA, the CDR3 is TGTGCCAGCAGTTCTTGGGGGGGGACAGGAGTCTCCTACGAGCAGTACGTC. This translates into CASSSWGGTGVSYEQYV.

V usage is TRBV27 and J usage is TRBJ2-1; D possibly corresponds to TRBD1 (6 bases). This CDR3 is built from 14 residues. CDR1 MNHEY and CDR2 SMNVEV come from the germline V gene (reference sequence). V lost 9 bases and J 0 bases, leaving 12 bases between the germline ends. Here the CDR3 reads CASPSGVSYNEQFF. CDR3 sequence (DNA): TGTGCCAGTCCCTCAGGGGTCTCCTACAATGAGCAGTTCTTC.

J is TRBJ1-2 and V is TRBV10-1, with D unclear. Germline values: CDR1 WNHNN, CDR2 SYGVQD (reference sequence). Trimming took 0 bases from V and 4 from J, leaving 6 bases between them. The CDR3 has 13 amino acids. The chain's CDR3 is CASSESRLYGYTF. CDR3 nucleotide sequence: TGCGCCAGCAGTGAGTCGAGACTCTATGGCTACACCTTC.

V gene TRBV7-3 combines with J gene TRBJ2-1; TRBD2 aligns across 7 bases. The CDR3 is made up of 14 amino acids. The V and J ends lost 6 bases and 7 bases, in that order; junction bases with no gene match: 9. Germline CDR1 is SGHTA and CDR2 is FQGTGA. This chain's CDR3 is CASRSEKRGNEQFF. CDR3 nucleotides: TGTGCCAGCAGATCCGAGAAGCGGGGAAATGAGCAGTTCTTC.

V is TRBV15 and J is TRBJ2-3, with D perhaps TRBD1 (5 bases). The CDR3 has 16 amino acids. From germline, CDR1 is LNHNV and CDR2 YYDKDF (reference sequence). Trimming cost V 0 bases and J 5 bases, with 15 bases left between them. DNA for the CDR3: TGTGCCACCAGCAGAGATCTGGGCAGGGCAGGAGATACGCAGTATTTT. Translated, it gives CATSRDLGRAGDTQYF.

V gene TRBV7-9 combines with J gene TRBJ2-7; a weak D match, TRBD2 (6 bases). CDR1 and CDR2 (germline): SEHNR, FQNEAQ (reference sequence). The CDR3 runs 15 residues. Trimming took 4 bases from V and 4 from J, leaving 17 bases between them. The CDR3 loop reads CASSSPGLGPYEQYF. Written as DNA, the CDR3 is TGTGCCAGCAGCTCCCCGGGACTGGGACCTTACGAGCAGTACTTC.

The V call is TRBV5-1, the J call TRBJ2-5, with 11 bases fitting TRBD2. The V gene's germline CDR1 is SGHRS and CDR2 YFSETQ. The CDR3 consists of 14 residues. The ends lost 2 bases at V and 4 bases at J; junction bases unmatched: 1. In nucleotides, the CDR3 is TGCGCCAGCAGCTTAACTAGCGGGGGAGAGACCCAGTACTTC. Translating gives CASSLTSGGETQYF.

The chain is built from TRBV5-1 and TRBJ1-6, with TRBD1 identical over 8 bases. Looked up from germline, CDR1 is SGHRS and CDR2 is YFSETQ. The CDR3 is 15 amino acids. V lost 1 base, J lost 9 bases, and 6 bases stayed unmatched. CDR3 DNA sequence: TGCGCCAGCAGCTTGTTTGCAGGGGGCTCTTCACCCCTCCACTTT. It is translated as CASSLFAGGSSPLHF.

The CDR3 spells CASSSGTGKAGYNEQFF. The CDR3 DNA sequence: TGTGCCAGCAGCTCCGGGACAGGGAAGGCCGGTTACAATGAGCAGTTCTTC. The chain recombines TRBV3-1 (or the pseudogene TRBV3-2) with TRBJ2-1, with 9 bases fitting TRBD1. This CDR3 comprises 17 residues. Germline CDR1 is LGHDT and CDR2 is YNNKEL (reference sequence). Germline trimming cut 5 bases from V and 4 bases from J; bases unmatched to any gene: 12.

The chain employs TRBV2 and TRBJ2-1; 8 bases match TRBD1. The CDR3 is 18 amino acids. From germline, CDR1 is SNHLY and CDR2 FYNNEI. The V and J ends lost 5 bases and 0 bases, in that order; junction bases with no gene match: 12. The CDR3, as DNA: TGTGCCAGCAGTACTGACCGGGACAGGCTGAGCTCCTACAATGAGCAGTTCTTC. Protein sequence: CASSTDRDRLSSYNEQFF.

This chain's CDR3 is CASSHTAGLAGGETQYF. In nucleotides, the CDR3 is TGTGCCAGCAGCCATACAGCAGGGCTAGCGGGAGGAGAGACCCAGTACTTC. The chain combines TRBV4-2 with TRBJ2-5, with 11 bases that match TRBD2. J was trimmed by 4 bases and V by 3 bases; bases with no gene match: 10. The CDR3 is made up of 17 amino acids. Germline-derived CDR1 and CDR2 are LGHNA and YNFKEQ.

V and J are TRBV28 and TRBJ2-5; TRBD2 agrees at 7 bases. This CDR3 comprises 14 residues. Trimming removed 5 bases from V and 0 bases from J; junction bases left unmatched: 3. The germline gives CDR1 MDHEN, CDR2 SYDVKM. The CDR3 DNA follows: TGTGCCAGCAGTCTGGGAGGGGACCAAGAGACCCAGTACTTC. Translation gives CASSLGGDQETQYF. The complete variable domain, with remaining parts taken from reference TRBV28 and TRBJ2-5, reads DVKVTQSSRYLVKRTGEKVFLECVQDMDHENMFWYRQDPGLGLRLIYFSYDVKMKEKGDIPEGYSVSREKKERFSLILESASTNQTSMYLCASSLGGDQETQYFGPGTRLLVL.

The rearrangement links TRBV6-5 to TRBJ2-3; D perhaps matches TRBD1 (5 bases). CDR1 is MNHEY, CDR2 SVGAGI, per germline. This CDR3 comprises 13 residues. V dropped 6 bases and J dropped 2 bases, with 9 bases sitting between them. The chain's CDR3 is CASRTDPTDTQYF. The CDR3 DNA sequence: TGTGCCAGCAGGACAGACCCCACAGATACGCAGTATTTT.

The CDR3 DNA sequence: TGTGCCAGCAGTTCAACATTGCAGCCCCAGCATTTT. Its protein product is CASSSTLQPQHF. This rearrangement joins TRBV6-2 or TRBV6-3 to TRBJ1-5; D is ambiguous. Germline CDR1 reads MNHEY; CDR2 reads SVGEGT. V was clipped by 4 bases and J by 7 bases, with 8 bases between them. CDR3 length: 12 residues.

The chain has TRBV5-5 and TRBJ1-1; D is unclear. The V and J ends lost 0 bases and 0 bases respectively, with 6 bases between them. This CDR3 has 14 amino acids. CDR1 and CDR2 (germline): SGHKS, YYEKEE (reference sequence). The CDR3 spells CASSLGLLNTEAFF. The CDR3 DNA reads TGTGCCAGCAGCTTGGGACTCCTGAACACTGAAGCTTTCTTT.

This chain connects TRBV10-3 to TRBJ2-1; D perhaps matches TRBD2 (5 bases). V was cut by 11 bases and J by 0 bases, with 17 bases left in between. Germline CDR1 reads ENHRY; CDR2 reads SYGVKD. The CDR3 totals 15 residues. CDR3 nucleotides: TGTGCCGTAGGGTCTAGCCACAGCTCCTACAATGAGCAGTTCTTC. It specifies CAVGSSHSSYNEQFF.

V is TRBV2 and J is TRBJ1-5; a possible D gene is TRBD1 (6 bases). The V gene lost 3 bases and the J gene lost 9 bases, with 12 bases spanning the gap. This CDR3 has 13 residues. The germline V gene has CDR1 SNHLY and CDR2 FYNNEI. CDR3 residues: CASSEAGARPQHF. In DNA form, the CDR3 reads TGTGCCAGCAGTGAGGCAGGGGCTCGGCCCCAGCATTTT.

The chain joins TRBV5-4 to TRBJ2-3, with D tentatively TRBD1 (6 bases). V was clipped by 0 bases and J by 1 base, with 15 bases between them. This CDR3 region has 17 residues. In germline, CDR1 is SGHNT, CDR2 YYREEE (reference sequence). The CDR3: CASSLEVTGAGTDTQYF. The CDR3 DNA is TGTGCCAGCAGCTTGGAAGTGACAGGAGCTGGCACAGATACGCAGTATTTT.

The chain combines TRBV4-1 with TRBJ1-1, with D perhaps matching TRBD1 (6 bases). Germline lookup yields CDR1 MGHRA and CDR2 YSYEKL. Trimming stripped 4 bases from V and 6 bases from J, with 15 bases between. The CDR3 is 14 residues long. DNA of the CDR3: TGCGCCAGCAGCCCCCGACAGGTTGCGGCTGAAGCTTTCTTT. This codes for CASSPRQVAAEAFF.

The CDR3, as DNA: TGCAGTGCCGCAGGGCGGTTTGAAGCTTTCTTT. Encoded protein: CSAAGRFEAFF. The rearrangement uses TRBV20-1 and TRBJ1-1; tentatively, D is TRBD1 (5 bases). Per germline, CDR1 DFQATT and CDR2 SNEGSKA (reference sequence). Trimming shortened V by 6 bases and J by 7 bases, and 12 bases separated the two germline ends. CDR3 length: 11 residues.

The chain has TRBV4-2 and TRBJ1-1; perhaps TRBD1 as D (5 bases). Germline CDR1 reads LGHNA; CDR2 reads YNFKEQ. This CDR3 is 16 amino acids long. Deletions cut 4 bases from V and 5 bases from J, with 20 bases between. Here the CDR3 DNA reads TGTGCCAGCAGCCCATTAGGCGGGGGTGCTCGGACTGAAGCTTTCTTT. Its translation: CASSPLGGGARTEAFF.

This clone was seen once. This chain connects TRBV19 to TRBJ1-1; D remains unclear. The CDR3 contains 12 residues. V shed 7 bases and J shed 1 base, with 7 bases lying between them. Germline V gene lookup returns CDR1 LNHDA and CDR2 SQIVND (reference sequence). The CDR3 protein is CASIGRNTEAFF. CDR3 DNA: TGTGCCAGTATCGGGAGGAACACTGAAGCTTTCTTT.

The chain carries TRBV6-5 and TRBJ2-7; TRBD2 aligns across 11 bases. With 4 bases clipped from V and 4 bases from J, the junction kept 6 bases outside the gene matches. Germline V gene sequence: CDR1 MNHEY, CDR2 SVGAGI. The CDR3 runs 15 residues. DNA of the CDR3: TGTGCCAGCAGTTCAGACGGGACTAGCGGATACGAGCAGTACTTC. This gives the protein CASSSDGTSGYEQYF.

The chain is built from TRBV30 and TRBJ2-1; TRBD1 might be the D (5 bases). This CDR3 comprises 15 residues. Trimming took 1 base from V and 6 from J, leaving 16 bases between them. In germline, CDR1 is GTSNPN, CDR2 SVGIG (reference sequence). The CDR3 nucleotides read TGTGCCTGGAGTGCCTCAACCCTGGGGCGCAATGAGCAGTTCTTC. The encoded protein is CAWSASTLGRNEQFF.

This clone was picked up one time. CDR3 nucleotides: TGTGCTAGTGGTTTGGTGGACAGGGCCAACTATGGCTACACCTTC. It translates to CASGLVDRANYGYTF. The V and J genes are TRBV12-5 and TRBJ1-2; 8 nucleotides line up with TRBD1. The CDR3 contains 15 residues. V was pared by 0 bases and J by 2 bases, with 2 bases of the junction left unmatched. Germline lookup yields CDR1 LGHNT and CDR2 FRNRAP. Supplemented by reference TRBV12-5 and TRBJ1-2, the full variable domain reads DARVTQTPRHKVTEMGQEVTMRCQPILGHNTVFWYRQTMMQGLELLAYFRNRAPLDDSGMPKDRFSAEMPDATLATLKIQPSEPRDSAVYFCASGLVDRANYGYTFGSGTRLTVV.

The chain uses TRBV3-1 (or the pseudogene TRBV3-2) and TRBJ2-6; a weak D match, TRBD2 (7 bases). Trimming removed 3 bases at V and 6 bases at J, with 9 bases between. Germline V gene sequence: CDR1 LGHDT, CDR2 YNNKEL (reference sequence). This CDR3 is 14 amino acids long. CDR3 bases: TGTGCCAGCAGCCAGGGGGGGGCGGCCAACGTCCTGACTTTC. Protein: CASSQGGAANVLTF.

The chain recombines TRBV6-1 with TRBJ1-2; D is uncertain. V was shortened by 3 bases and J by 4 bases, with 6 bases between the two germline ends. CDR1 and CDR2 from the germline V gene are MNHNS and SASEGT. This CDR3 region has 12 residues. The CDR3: CASSESSYGYTF. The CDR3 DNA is TGTGCCAGCAGTGAGTCCAGCTATGGCTACACCTTC.

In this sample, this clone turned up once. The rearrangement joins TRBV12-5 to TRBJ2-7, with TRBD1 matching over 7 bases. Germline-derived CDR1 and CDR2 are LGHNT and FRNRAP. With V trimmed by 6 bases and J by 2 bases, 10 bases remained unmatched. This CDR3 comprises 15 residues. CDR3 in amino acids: CASGNHRGIPYEQYF. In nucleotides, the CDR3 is TGTGCTAGTGGCAACCACAGGGGTATCCCCTACGAGCAGTACTTC.

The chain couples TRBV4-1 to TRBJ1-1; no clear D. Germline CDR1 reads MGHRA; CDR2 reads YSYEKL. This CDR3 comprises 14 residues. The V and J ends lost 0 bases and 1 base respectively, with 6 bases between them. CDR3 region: CASSQDRPNTEAFF. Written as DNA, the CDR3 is TGCGCCAGCAGCCAAGATCGTCCGAACACTGAAGCTTTCTTT.

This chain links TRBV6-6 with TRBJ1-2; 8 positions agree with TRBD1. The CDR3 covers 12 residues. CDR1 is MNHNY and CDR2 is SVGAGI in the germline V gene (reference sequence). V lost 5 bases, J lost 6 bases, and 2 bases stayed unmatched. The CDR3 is CASSQGQDGYTF. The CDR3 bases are TGTGCCAGCAGTCAGGGACAGGATGGCTACACCTTC.

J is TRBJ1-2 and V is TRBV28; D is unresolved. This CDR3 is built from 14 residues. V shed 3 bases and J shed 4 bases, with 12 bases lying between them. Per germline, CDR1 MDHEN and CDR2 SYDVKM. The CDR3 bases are TGTGCCAGCAGTTTCACCGGGGAGATCTATGGCTACACCTTC. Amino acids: CASSFTGEIYGYTF.

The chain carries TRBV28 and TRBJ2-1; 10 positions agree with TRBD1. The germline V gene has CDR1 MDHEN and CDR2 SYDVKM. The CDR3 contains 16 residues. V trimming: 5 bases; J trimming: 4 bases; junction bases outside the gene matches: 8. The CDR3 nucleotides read TGTGCCAGCAGTATCAGACAGGGGGCTAGGTACAATGAGCAGTTCTTC. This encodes CASSIRQGARYNEQFF.